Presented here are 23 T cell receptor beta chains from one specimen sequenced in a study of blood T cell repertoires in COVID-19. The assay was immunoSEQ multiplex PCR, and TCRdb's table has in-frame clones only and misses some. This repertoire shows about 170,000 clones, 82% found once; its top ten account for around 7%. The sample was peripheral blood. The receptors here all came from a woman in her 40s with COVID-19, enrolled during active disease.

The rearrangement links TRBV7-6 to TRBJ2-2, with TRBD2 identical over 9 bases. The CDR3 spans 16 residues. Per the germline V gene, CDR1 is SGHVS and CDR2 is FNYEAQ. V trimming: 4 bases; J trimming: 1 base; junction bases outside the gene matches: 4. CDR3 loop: CASSSGLAWNTGELFF. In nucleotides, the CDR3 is TGTGCCAGCAGCTCGGGACTAGCCTGGAACACCGGGGAGCTGTTTTTT.

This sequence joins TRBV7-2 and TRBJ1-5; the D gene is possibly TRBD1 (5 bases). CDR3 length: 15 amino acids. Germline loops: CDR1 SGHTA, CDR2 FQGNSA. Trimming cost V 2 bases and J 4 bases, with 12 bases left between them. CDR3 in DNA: TGTGCCAGCAGCTTAATGGTGGGGGGAAATCAGCCCCAGCATTTT. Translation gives CASSLMVGGNQPQHF.

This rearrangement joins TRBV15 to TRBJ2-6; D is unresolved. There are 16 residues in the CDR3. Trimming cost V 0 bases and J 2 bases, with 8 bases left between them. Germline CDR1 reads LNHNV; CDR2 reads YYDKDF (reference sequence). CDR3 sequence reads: CATSRDMAAGANVLTF. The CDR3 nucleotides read TGTGCCACCAGCAGAGATATGGCAGCTGGGGCCAACGTCCTGACTTTC.

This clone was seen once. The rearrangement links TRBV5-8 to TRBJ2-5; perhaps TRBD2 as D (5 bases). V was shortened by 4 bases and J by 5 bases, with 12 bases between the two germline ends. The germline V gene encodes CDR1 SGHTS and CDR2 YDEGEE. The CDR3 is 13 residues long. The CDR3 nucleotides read TGTGCCAGCAGCCCGGGAAATCAGGAGACCCAGTACTTC. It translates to CASSPGNQETQYF.

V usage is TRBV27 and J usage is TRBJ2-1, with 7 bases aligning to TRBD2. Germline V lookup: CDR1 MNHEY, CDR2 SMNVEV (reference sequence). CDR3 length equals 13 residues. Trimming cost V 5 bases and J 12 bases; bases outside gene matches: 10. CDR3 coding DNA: TGTGCCAGCAGTCCTCGATTACTAGCGAGGCAGTTCTTC. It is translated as CASSPRLLARQFF.

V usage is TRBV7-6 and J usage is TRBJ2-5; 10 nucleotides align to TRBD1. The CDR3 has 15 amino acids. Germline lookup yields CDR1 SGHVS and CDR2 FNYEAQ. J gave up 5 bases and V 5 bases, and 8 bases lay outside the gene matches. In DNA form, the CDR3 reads TGTGCCAGCAGCACGGGACAGGGGCAATGGGAGACCCAGTACTTC. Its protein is CASSTGQGQWETQYF.

CDR3 amino acids: CASRTGPNEQFF. CDR3 nucleotides: TGTGCCAGCAGGACAGGGCCAAATGAGCAGTTCTTC. The rearrangement joins TRBV27 to TRBJ2-1; 7 bases line up with TRBD1. The CDR3 is 12 amino acids. Trimming took 6 bases from V and 7 from J; bases not matched to a gene: 3. CDR1 and CDR2 from the germline V gene are MNHEY and SMNVEV (reference sequence).

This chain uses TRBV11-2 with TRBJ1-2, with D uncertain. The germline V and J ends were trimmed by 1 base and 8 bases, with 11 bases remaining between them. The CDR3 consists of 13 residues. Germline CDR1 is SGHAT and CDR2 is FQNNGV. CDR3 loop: CASSLARAVGYTF. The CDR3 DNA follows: TGTGCCAGCAGCTTAGCGAGGGCTGTGGGCTACACCTTC. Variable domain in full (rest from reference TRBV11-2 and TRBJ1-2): EAGVAQSPRYKIIEKRQSVAFWCNPISGHATLYWYQQILGQGPKLLIQFQNNGVVDDSQLPKDRFSAERLKGVDSTLKIQPAKLEDSAVYLCASSLARAVGYTFGSGTRLTVV.

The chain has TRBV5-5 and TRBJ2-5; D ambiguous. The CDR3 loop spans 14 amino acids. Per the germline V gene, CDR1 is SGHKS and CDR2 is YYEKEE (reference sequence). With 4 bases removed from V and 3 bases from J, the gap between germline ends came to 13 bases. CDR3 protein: CASSITGFEETQYF. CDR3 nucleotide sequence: TGTGCCAGCAGCATTACCGGGTTCGAAGAGACCCAGTACTTC.

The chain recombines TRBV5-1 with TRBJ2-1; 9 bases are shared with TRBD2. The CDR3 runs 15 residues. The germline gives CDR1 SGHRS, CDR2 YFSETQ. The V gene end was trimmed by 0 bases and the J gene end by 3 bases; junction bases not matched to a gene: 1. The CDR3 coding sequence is TGCGCCAGCAGCTTGGGACTAGCGGACTACAATGAGCAGTTCTTC. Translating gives CASSLGLADYNEQFF.

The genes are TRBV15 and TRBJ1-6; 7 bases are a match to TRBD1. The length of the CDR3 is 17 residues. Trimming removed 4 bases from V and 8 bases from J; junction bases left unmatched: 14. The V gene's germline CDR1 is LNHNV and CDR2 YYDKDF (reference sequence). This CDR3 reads CATSTQGLTGRDSPLHF. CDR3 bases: TGTGCCACCAGCACCCAAGGCCTGACAGGGCGGGATTCACCCCTCCACTTT.

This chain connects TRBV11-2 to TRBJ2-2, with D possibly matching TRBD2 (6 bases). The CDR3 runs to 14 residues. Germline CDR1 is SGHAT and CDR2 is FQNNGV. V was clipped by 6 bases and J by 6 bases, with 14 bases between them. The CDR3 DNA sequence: TGTGCCAGCAGTTCCACACGGGGGTCCGGGGAGCTGTTTTTT. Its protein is CASSSTRGSGELFF.

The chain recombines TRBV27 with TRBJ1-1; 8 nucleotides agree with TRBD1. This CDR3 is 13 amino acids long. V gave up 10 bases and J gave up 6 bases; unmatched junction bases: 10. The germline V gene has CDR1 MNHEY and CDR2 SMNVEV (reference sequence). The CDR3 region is CATKGQGLAEAFF. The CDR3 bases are TGTGCCACCAAAGGACAGGGATTGGCTGAAGCTTTCTTT.

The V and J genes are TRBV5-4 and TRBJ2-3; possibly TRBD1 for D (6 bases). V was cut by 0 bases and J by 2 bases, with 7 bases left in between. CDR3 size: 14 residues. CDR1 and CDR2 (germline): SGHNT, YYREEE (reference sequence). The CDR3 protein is CASSLDRVTDTQYF. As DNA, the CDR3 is TGTGCCAGCAGCTTGGACAGGGTCACAGATACGCAGTATTTT.

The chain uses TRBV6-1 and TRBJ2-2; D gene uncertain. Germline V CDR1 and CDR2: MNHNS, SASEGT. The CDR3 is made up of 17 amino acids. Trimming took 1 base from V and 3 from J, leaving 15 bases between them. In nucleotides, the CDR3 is TGTGCCAGCAGTGAAGGAAGAGAGGCAACCCACACCGGGGAGCTGTTTTTT. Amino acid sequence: CASSEGREATHTGELFF.

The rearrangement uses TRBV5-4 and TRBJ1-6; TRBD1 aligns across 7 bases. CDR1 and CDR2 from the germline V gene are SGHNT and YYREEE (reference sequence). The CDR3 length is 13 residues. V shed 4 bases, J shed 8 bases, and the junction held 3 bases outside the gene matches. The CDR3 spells CASSDREDSPLHF. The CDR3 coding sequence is TGTGCCAGCAGCGACAGGGAGGATTCACCCCTCCACTTT.

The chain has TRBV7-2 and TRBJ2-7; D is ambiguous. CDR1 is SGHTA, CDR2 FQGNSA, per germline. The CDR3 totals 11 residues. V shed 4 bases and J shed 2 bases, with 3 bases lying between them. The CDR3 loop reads CASSSTYEQYF. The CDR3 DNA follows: TGTGCCAGCAGCTCCACCTACGAGCAGTACTTC.

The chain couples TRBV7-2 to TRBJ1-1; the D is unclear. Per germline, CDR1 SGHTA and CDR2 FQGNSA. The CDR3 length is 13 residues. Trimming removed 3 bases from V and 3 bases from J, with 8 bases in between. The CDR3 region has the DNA TGTGCCAGCAGCTTGAACGGGTACACTGAAGCTTTCTTT. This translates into CASSLNGYTEAFF.

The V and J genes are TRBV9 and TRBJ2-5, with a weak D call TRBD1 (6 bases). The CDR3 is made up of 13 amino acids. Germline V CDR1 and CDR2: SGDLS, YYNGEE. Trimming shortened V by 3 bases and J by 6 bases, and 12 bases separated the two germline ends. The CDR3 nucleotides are TGTGCCAGCAGCGCTACAGGGAGCCAGACCCAGTACTTC. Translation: CASSATGSQTQYF.

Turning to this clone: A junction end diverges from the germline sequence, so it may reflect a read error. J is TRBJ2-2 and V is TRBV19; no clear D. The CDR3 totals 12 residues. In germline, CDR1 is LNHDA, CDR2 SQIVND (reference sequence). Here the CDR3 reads CASIIAGGELFF. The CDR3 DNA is TGTGCCAGTATTATAGCCGGCGGGGAGCTGTTTTTT. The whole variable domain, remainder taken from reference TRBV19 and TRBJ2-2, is DGGITQSPKYLFRKEGQNVTLSCEQNLNHDAMYWYRQDPGQGLRLIYYSQIVNDFQKGDIAEGYSVSREKKESFPLTVTSAQKNPTAFYLCASIIAGGELFFGEGSRLTVL.

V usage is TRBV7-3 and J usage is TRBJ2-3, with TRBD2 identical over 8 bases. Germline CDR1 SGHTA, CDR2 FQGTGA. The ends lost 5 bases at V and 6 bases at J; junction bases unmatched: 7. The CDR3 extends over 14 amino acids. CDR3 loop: CASSGTRFSDTQYF. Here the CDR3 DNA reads TGTGCCAGCAGCGGGACTAGGTTTTCGGATACGCAGTATTTT.

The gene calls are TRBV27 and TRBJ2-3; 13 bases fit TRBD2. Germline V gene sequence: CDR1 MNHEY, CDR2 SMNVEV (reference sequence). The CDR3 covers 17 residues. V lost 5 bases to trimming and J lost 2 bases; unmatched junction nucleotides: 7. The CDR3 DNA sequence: TGTGCCAGCAGTCCGAGACTAGCGGGGGGACACACAGATACGCAGTATTTT. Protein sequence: CASSPRLAGGHTDTQYF.

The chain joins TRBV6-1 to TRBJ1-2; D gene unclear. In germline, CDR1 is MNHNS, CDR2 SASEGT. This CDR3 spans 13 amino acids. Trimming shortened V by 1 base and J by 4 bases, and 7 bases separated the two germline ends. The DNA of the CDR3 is TGTGCCAGCAGTGAAGTGGCACGCTATGGCTACACCTTC. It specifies CASSEVARYGYTF.